This T cell receptor (beta chain) comes out of a study of a mutant IDH1 vaccine in newly diagnosed glioma. The wider study: First vaccine doses came 4-6 weeks after radiotherapy alone, or with temozolomide cycles.

As to this clone: Its antigen is not known.

The germline V gene has CDR1 MRHNA and CDR2 SNTAGT. Trimming removed 4 bases from V and 6 bases from J; junction bases left unmatched: 5. CDR3 size: 14 residues. Time point reported: week 11, during vaccination. All doses held 300 ug of mutant IDH1 20-mer peptide, with topical imiquimod. Here immunoSEQ multiplex PCR was the method, and the copy in TCRdb shows in-frame clones only, minus some. Of about 24,000 clones detected, around 80% appear once; the ten largest clones hold 7% to 9%. The rearrangement uses TRBV6-4 and TRBJ2-1; TRBD2 aligns across 8 bases. Sequences were derived from PBMCs, sampled from a glioma patient whose treatment included an IDH1 peptide vaccine. This TCR came from a man aged 35-49 years with glioma. Here the CDR3 DNA reads TGTGCCAGCAGTGCGGGACTAGGATCCAATGAGCAGTTCTTC. This translates into CASSAGLGSNEQFF.